The rows below give T cell receptor beta chains drawn from one sample of a study of T cells expressing NK-cell markers. TCRdb re-analyzed the 5' RACE reads; it lists each CDR3 protein once, without DNA. Its listing shows more than 400,000 distinct CDR3 sequences. Sequencing was done on a sample of blood T cells: a sorted CD56 or NKG2C T cell subset, CD4+ or CD8+ T cells, or bulk PBMC T cells (not recorded which). These receptors came from a woman aged 18 to 75 in good health. CDR3s include the opening cysteine and the closing phenylalanine or tryptophan.

v_gene	j_gene	len	CDR3aa
TRBV20-1	TRBJ2-7	14	CSARETSGSYEQYF
TRBV5-6	TRBJ1-1	14	CASSLESGSTEAFF
TRBV5-1	TRBJ1-2	14	CASSLAGIGYGYTF
TRBV20-1	TRBJ2-5	20	CSAREGSGLAGRAMKETQYF
TRBV6-1	TRBJ2-2	14	CATLSGGAAGELFF
TRBV2	TRBJ2-1	16	CASRTPQGGSYNEQFF
TRBV5-1	TRBJ2-1	15	CASSLVVGSYNEQFF
TRBV12-3/TRBV12-4	TRBJ2-2	16	CASSGWGPSPTGELFF
TRBV12-3/TRBV12-4	TRBJ2-5	17	CASTHRAPIAYQETQYF
TRBV30	TRBJ2-1	12	CAWSDRRGEQFF
TRBV7-2	TRBJ1-4	14	CASSSTGINEKLFF
TRBV12-3/TRBV12-4	TRBJ2-1	16	CASSARLAGDYNEQFF
TRBV11-2	TRBJ2-1	16	CASSPCVGQGACEQFF
TRBV6-2/TRBV6-3	TRBJ2-2	16	CASSYPDRVGPGELFF
TRBV30	TRBJ2-3	16	CAWSSGSSMVTDTQYF
TRBV20-1	TRBJ1-1	12	CSAPNPNTEAFF
TRBV12-3/TRBV12-4	TRBJ2-2	15	CASSFLLSNTGELFF
TRBV6-1	TRBJ2-5	17	CASSEGTSGSLVLTQYF
TRBV3-1	TRBJ2-4	17	CASSQRGAILAKNIQYF
TRBV29-1	TRBJ2-1	16	CSVTPGAGERNNEQFF
TRBV7-9	TRBJ2-3	15	CASSHSGLSTDTQYF
TRBV6-1	TRBJ2-7	14	CASSPGGGPYEQYF
TRBV5-1	TRBJ2-5	15	CASSFGGRGGETQYF